The 27 T cell receptor beta chains given below trace back to one sample, sequenced in a study of T-cell memory formation after mild COVID-19 (dated by TCRdb to 2020 to 2023). Receptors were amplified or captured by 5' RACE. TCRdb records Illumina NovaSeq 6000 as the sequencer. TCRdb passed the public sequencing reads through fastp at Q25 and MiXCR, retaining productive beta sequences. Entries that share a CDR3 protein sequence are merged under the most common genes and DNA. The sample table records fewer than 15,000 distinct CDR3 sequences; about a fifth of these occur just once. 50% to 65% of the sample belongs to the ten largest clones. Material: PBMCs or a T cell subset sorted from them (not recorded which). Receptor source: a man younger than 35 who had mild COVID-19 (a few samples of this study predate the infection). The sample titles of this study are shuffled in the database, so cell type and time point are left out; the donor was told from shared clones.

The genes are TRBV25-1 and TRBJ2-1; no clear D. V was cut by 6 bases and J by 0 bases, with 9 bases left in between. Germline V gives CDR1 MGHDK, CDR2 SYGVNS. The CDR3 extends over 14 amino acids. The chain's CDR3 is CASSLRDSYNEQFF. Here the CDR3 DNA reads TGTGCCAGCAGCCTCAGAGACTCCTACAATGAGCAGTTCTTC.

This chain uses TRBV12-3 or TRBV12-4 with TRBJ2-7, with 8 nucleotides matching TRBD1. The CDR3 runs to 14 residues. V was clipped by 7 bases and J by 3 bases; unmatched bases: 8. The CDR3 region is CASNRDGQGYEQYF. CDR3 coding DNA: TGTGCCAGCAATCGAGACGGACAGGGCTACGAGCAGTACTTC.

CDR3 residues: CSASRPGSYEQYF. Written as DNA, the CDR3 is TGCAGTGCTAGCCGTCCTGGCTCCTACGAGCAGTACTTC. V and J are TRBV20-1 and TRBJ2-7; the D is unclear. Deletions cut 3 bases from V and 0 bases from J, with 9 bases between. The CDR3 is 13 amino acids. Germline CDR1 and CDR2: DFQATT and SNEGSKA (reference sequence).

This clonotype was counted many times. The chain employs TRBV15 and TRBJ2-5; 9 bases are a match to TRBD1. This CDR3 contains 15 residues. J was trimmed by 5 bases and V by 3 bases; bases with no gene match: 7. The germline V gene has CDR1 LNHNV and CDR2 YYDKDF (reference sequence). CDR3 coding DNA: TGTGCCACCAGCAGTTCCCACAGGGGGCCGGAGACCCAGTACTTC. As protein: CATSSSHRGPETQYF. The whole variable domain, filled in from reference TRBV15 and TRBJ2-5, reads DAMVIQNPRYQVTQFGKPVTLSCSQTLNHNVMYWYQQKSSQAPKLLFHYYDKDFNNEADTPDNFQSRRPNTSFCFLDIRSPGLGDTAMYLCATSSSHRGPETQYFGPGTRLLVL.

Relative to its sample, this clonotype is medium-sized. The chain combines TRBV19 with TRBJ1-2, with 7 bases matching TRBD1. This CDR3 has 13 amino acids. V trimming: 6 bases; J trimming: 4 bases; junction bases outside the gene matches: 5. Germline CDR1 is LNHDA and CDR2 is SQIVND (reference sequence). For the CDR3, the DNA is TGTGCCAGTAGACCGGGACAGAGCTATGGCTACACCTTC. As protein: CASRPGQSYGYTF.

This clonotype was counted only a few times. This chain joins TRBV11-2 and TRBJ2-7; tentative D call: TRBD2 (6 bases). Germline CDR1 reads SGHAT; CDR2 reads FQNNGV. The CDR3 sequence is 14 residues long. Trimming left V 5 bases short and J 1 base short, with 12 bases between. The CDR3 sequence: CASSILRESYEQYF. As DNA, the CDR3 is TGTGCCAGCAGCATTTTACGGGAGTCCTACGAGCAGTACTTC. The whole variable domain, filled in from reference TRBV11-2 and TRBJ2-7, reads EAGVAQSPRYKIIEKRQSVAFWCNPISGHATLYWYQQILGQGPKLLIQFQNNGVVDDSQLPKDRFSAERLKGVDSTLKIQPAKLEDSAVYLCASSILRESYEQYFGPGTRLTVT.

The rearrangement uses TRBV20-1 and TRBJ2-5; 7 bases are shared with TRBD2. Germline trimming cut 3 bases from V and 2 bases from J; bases unmatched to any gene: 6. The CDR3 is 14 amino acids. Germline assignment: CDR1 DFQATT and CDR2 SNEGSKA (reference sequence). As DNA, the CDR3 is TGCAGTGCTAGGGTGGGGGGGTTACAAGAGACCCAGTACTTC. This gives the protein CSARVGGLQETQYF.

The chain employs TRBV7-2 and TRBJ1-5, with D unclear. Germline CDR1 SGHTA, CDR2 FQGNSA. The CDR3 runs to 13 residues. Between the trimmed V and J ends, which lost 5 bases and 3 bases, there was a span of 8 bases. As DNA, the CDR3 is TGTGCCAGCAGCAGGGAGGTCAATCAGCCCCAGCATTTT. Its protein product is CASSREVNQPQHF.

This clonotype was detected many times. The chain has TRBV7-9 and TRBJ2-3, with a tentative D call TRBD1 (6 bases). Germline loops: CDR1 SEHNR, CDR2 FQNEAQ (reference sequence). The germline V and J ends were trimmed by 0 bases and 4 bases, with 14 bases remaining between them. The CDR3 has 16 amino acids. This CDR3 reads CASSLAARGFADTQYF. In DNA form, the CDR3 reads TGTGCCAGCAGCTTAGCGGCCAGGGGATTCGCAGATACGCAGTATTTT.

This clonotype has only a few counts. The genes are TRBV6-2 or TRBV6-3 and TRBJ1-2; no clear D. This CDR3 region has 12 residues. Between the trimmed V and J ends, which lost 4 bases and 8 bases, there was a span of 11 bases. Germline CDR1 MNHEY, CDR2 SVGEGT. In nucleotides, the CDR3 is TGTGCCAGCAGTTCGTCATCACGGGGCTACACCTTC. Protein: CASSSSSRGYTF.

This clonotype has a count of ten or more. The chain has TRBV6-5 and TRBJ2-1, with a tentative D call TRBD2 (6 bases). This CDR3 region has 15 residues. The germline CDR1 and CDR2 sequences are MNHEY and SVGAGI. Trimming took off 8 bases at V and 0 bases at J, with 14 bases between the two ends. The CDR3 nucleotides read TGTGCCAGCGGCTACGGGGGTAACTCCTACAATGAGCAGTTCTTC. Encoded protein: CASGYGGNSYNEQFF.

The chain employs TRBV27 and TRBJ1-2; a weak D match, TRBD1 (5 bases). There are 14 residues in the CDR3. Trimming pared 1 base from V and 6 bases from J, leaving 12 bases between. The V gene's germline CDR1 is MNHEY and CDR2 SMNVEV (reference sequence). The CDR3 sequence is CASSLLGQGDGYTF. The CDR3 DNA sequence: TGTGCCAGCAGTTTATTAGGTCAGGGAGATGGCTACACCTTC.

The table lists this clonotype with many counts. The rearrangement joins TRBV7-2 to TRBJ2-7; the D gene is possibly TRBD2 (5 bases). The CDR3 has 15 residues. Deletions cut 1 base from V and 4 bases from J, with 14 bases between. Germline values: CDR1 SGHTA, CDR2 FQGNSA. CDR3 region: CASSLGSSQWYEQYF. In nucleotides, the CDR3 is TGTGCCAGCAGCTTAGGTTCTAGCCAGTGGTACGAGCAGTACTTC. Drawing the rest from reference TRBV7-2 and TRBJ2-7, the complete variable domain is GAGVSQSPSNKVTEKGKDVELRCDPISGHTALYWYRQSLGQGLEFLIYFQGNSAPDKSGLPSDRFSAERTGGSVSTLTIQRTQQEDSAVYLCASSLGSSQWYEQYFGPGTRLTVT.

The V and J genes are TRBV5-1 and TRBJ2-3, with unresolved D. This CDR3 region has 14 residues. The germline V gene encodes CDR1 SGHRS and CDR2 YFSETQ. V lost 3 bases and J lost 4, with 12 bases in between. The CDR3 is CASSSPVVADTQYF. The CDR3, as DNA: TGCGCCAGCAGCTCCCCAGTGGTAGCAGATACGCAGTATTTT. Full variable domain (outside the CDR3, taken from reference TRBV5-1 and TRBJ2-3): KAGVTQTPRYLIKTRGQQVTLSCSPISGHRSVSWYQQTPGQGLQFLFEYFSETQRNKGNFPGRFSGRQFSNSRSEMNVSTLELGDSALYLCASSSPVVADTQYFGPGTRLTVL.

The chain links TRBV5-1 to TRBJ2-7, with 8 positions matching TRBD1. CDR3 length equals 14 residues. The V gene end was trimmed by 7 bases and the J gene end by 4 bases; junction bases not matched to a gene: 10. Germline V gives CDR1 SGHRS, CDR2 YFSETQ. The CDR3: CASGYPGQEYEQYF. CDR3 sequence (DNA): TGCGCCAGCGGCTACCCGGGACAGGAGTACGAGCAGTACTTC.

The chain employs TRBV29-1 and TRBJ1-2; TRBD1 is a possible D gene (5 bases). V lost 5 bases and J lost 4, with 20 bases in between. CDR1 is SQVTM and CDR2 is ANQGSEA in the germline V gene. The length of the CDR3 is 15 residues. CDR3 nucleotides: TGCAGCGTTCCCAGGGACGGACTCCTACTCTATGGCTACACCTTC. Translated: CSVPRDGLLLYGYTF.

The chain has TRBV4-1 and TRBJ2-2; D may correspond to TRBD1 or TRBD2 (7 bases each). The V gene lost 2 bases and the J gene lost 7 bases, with 14 bases spanning the gap. CDR3 length: 15 amino acids. Germline CDR1 MGHRA, CDR2 YSYEKL. The CDR3 sequence: CASSQLQGRDGELFF. The DNA of the CDR3 is TGCGCCAGCAGCCAACTACAGGGGAGGGACGGGGAGCTGTTTTTT.

This clonotype has a count of ten or more. The chain combines TRBV11-2 with TRBJ1-4; D is uncertain. In germline, CDR1 is SGHAT, CDR2 FQNNGV. The CDR3 extends over 14 amino acids. V lost 3 bases to trimming and J lost 2 bases, with 7 bases between them. The CDR3 reads CASSFVGTNEKLFF. The CDR3, as DNA: TGTGCCAGCAGCTTCGTGGGGACTAATGAAAAACTGTTTTTT.

This clonotype has a count of ten or more. J is TRBJ2-2 and V is TRBV15, with D possibly being TRBD2 (6 bases). From germline, CDR1 is LNHNV and CDR2 YYDKDF (reference sequence). The CDR3 has 18 residues. V gave up 3 bases and J gave up 1 base, with 18 bases separating them. The CDR3 nucleotides read TGTGCCACCAGCAGCCCCCCGTGGGATAGCGGGAACACCGGGGAGCTGTTTTTT. It specifies CATSSPPWDSGNTGELFF.

This clonotype showed up many times. This chain uses TRBV15 with TRBJ1-5; maybe TRBD1 (6 bases). Germline-derived CDR1 and CDR2 are LNHNV and YYDKDF (reference sequence). V was trimmed by 7 bases and J by 6 bases, leaving 19 bases between them. The CDR3 loop spans 15 amino acids. The CDR3 loop is CATNPYDRRGQPQHF. CDR3 DNA: TGTGCCACCAACCCCTACGACAGGAGAGGTCAGCCCCAGCATTTT.

This sequence joins TRBV12-3 or TRBV12-4 and TRBJ1-1; D is ambiguous. The ends were cut back, 8 bases at V and 5 bases at J, with 9 bases in the middle. The CDR3 sequence is 11 residues long. The CDR3 loop is CASGGWTEAFF. The CDR3 bases are TGTGCCAGCGGCGGATGGACTGAAGCTTTCTTT.

The J gene is TRBJ2-2, the V gene TRBV3-1; possibly TRBD1 or TRBD2 for D (5 bases each). V lost 4 bases to trimming and J lost 6 bases, with 12 bases between them. The length of the CDR3 is 14 residues. CDR1 is LGHDT, CDR2 YNNKEL, per germline (reference sequence). DNA of the CDR3: TGTGCCAGCAGCCGAATAGAGGGGTCCGGGGAGCTGTTTTTT. Translating it yields CASSRIEGSGELFF.

The chain combines TRBV10-3 with TRBJ2-5; D gene unclear. The ends were cut back, 2 bases at V and 4 bases at J, with 11 bases in the middle. CDR1 is ENHRY, CDR2 SYGVKD, per germline. CDR3 length: 14 amino acids. The CDR3 reads CAISEGRLGETQYF. The CDR3 coding sequence is TGTGCCATCAGTGAGGGACGGCTAGGAGAGACCCAGTACTTC.

Judged by abundance, this clonotype is hyperexpanded. The chain couples TRBV20-1 to TRBJ1-3; the D is unclear. The CDR3 extends over 10 amino acids. The V end lost 5 bases, the J end lost 3 bases, and 2 bases lay between the germline ends. CDR1 and CDR2 (germline): DFQATT, SNEGSKA (reference sequence). The DNA of the CDR3 is TGCAGTGCTCGTGGAAACACCATATATTTT. This encodes CSARGNTIYF.

This clonotype came up many times. The chain recombines TRBV12-3 or TRBV12-4 with TRBJ2-1; perhaps TRBD1 as D (5 bases). V lost 6 bases, J lost 0 bases, and 15 bases lay in between. The CDR3 has 16 amino acids. The chain's CDR3 is CASSILGRSSYNEQFF. CDR3 bases: TGTGCCAGCAGCATCTTGGGGCGGAGCTCCTACAATGAGCAGTTCTTC.

The J gene is TRBJ1-1, the V gene TRBV4-2, with D maybe TRBD1 (5 bases). Germline V lookup: CDR1 LGHNA, CDR2 YNFKEQ. CDR3 length equals 17 residues. V was pared by 0 bases and J by 1 base, with 15 bases between. The CDR3 loop reads CASSQEIGAGPNTEAFF. CDR3 DNA sequence: TGTGCCAGCAGCCAAGAAATTGGTGCAGGGCCGAACACTGAAGCTTTCTTT.

This clonotype came up many times. The chain carries TRBV4-1 and TRBJ1-5, with D perhaps TRBD1 (5 bases). V was pared by 0 bases and J by 2 bases, with 11 bases between. Germline loops: CDR1 MGHRA, CDR2 YSYEKL. CDR3 length: 16 residues. The CDR3 DNA is TGCGCCAGCAGCCAAGATCAAGGGGCCCGCAATCAGCCCCAGCATTTT. Amino acids: CASSQDQGARNQPQHF.